Listed below are T cell receptor beta chains from one sample, sequenced in a study of technical replicates of blood from a handful of donors. Clones were sequenced by immunoSEQ multiplex PCR, and TCRdb holds only the in-frame ones, with some missing. The data show some 74,000 clones, with around 95% seen just once and more than 0.2% held by the top ten. The sample consisted of T cells isolated from PBMCs. The receptors were sampled from a human donor in good health. Both conserved end residues are part of each CDR3. The D gene is left open where the match is weak. Part of the rows lack a size; the others show once, few, many or a class for expanded clones.

v_gene	abundance	j_gene	d_gene	CDR3nt	CDR3aa
TRBV9	-	TRBJ2-5	-	TGTGCCAGCAGCGTAGGAAGCGTGGAGACCCAGTACTTC	CASSVGSVETQYF
TRBV6-1	-	TRBJ2-5	TRBD2	TGTGCCAGCAGTGAACTAGCGGAAAAAGAGACCCAGTACTTC	CASSELAEKETQYF
TRBV2	-	TRBJ1-2	-	TGTGCCAGCAACGAGTACTATGGCTACACCTTC	CASNEYYGYTF
TRBV4-1	-	TRBJ1-3	-	TGCGCCAGCAGCCAGGGAGCTGGAAACACCATATATTTT	CASSQGAGNTIYF
TRBV14	-	TRBJ2-1	-	TGTGCCAGCAGCCTTATCCTCGACAGTGAGCAGTTCTTC	CASSLILDSEQFF
TRBV7-9	once	TRBJ2-3	TRBD2	TGTGCCAGCAGCTCAACTAGCGTCGAGAGCACAGATACGCAGTATTTT	CASSSTSVESTDTQYF
TRBV11-3	-	TRBJ2-3	TRBD2	TGTGCCAGCAGCTTAGGGGGAGGGAATACGCAGTATTTT	CASSLGGGNTQYF
TRBV30	once	TRBJ2-7	TRBD2	TGTGCCTGGAGTCCTAGCGGGGGCTCCTACGAGCAGTACTTC	CAWSPSGGSYEQYF
TRBV5-1	-	TRBJ2-1	-	TGCGCCAGCAGCCTACACTCAGGGGTAGCCTACAATGAGCAGTTCTTC	CASSLHSGVAYNEQFF
TRBV13	-	TRBJ1-4	-	TGTGCCAGCAGCCCGGACACCTCTAATGAAAAACTGTTTTTT	CASSPDTSNEKLFF
TRBV19	-	TRBJ2-1	-	TGTGCCAGTAGTATAGAGCACAGGAATTACAATGAGCAGTTCTTC	CASSIEHRNYNEQFF
TRBV15	-	TRBJ1-4	TRBD1	TGTGCCACCAGCGGGAGACAGGGCGAGGGTGAAAAACTGTTTTTT	CATSGRQGEGEKLFF
TRBV7-2	-	TRBJ2-7	-	TGTGCCAGCAGCTCAACCCACTACAGGAGCTCCTACGAGCAGTACTTC	CASSSTHYRSSYEQYF
TRBV7-6	-	TRBJ2-2	TRBD2	TGTGCCAGCAGCGTAGGGACTAGCGGGTCCTTGAACACCGGGGAGCTGTTTTTT	CASSVGTSGSLNTGELFF
TRBV6-1	-	TRBJ1-2	TRBD1	TGTGCCGTCGTAGTTGGGGACAGGGCTGACTATGGCTACACCTTC	CAVVVGDRADYGYTF
TRBV28	-	TRBJ1-2	TRBD1	TGTGCCAGCAGAAGAACAGGGGGTAACTATGGCTACACCTTC	CASRRTGGNYGYTF
TRBV11-1	-	TRBJ2-7	-	TGTGCCAGCAGCCCACGGGGTGTTTACGAGCAGTACTTC	CASSPRGVYEQYF
TRBV18	once	TRBJ2-7	-	TGTGCCAGCTCACCACCCTCGGAGAGCTCCTACGAGCAGTACTTC	CASSPPSESSYEQYF
TRBV6-5	-	TRBJ2-7	TRBD2	TGTGCCAGCAGACGGACTAGCGGCTCCTACGAGCAGTACTTC	CASRRTSGSYEQYF
TRBV19	-	TRBJ2-7	-	TGTGCCAGTAGTATCTCGCTAAACTACGAGCAGTACTTC	CASSISLNYEQYF
TRBV25-1	-	TRBJ1-2	-	TGTGCCAGCAGTGAACAGAATACAGGGACCAACTATGGCTACACCTTC	CASSEQNTGTNYGYTF
TRBV5-1	-	TRBJ1-1	TRBD1	TGCGCCAGCAGCCGAACAGGGGGGAACACTGAAGCTTTCTTT	CASSRTGGNTEAFF
TRBV9	once	TRBJ1-2	TRBD1	TGTGCCAGCGGAGCAGGGGGCTTGGGTAACTATGGCTACACCTTC	CASGAGGLGNYGYTF
TRBV6-5	-	TRBJ1-3	TRBD1	TGTGCCAGCACCCGAGGGGGCCCCTCTGGAAACACCATATATTTT	CASTRGGPSGNTIYF
TRBV7-9	-	TRBJ2-7	TRBD2	TGTGCCAGCACCCTCCCGGGAGGACCAACCTACGAGCAGTACTTC	CASTLPGGPTYEQYF
TRBV5-4	-	TRBJ2-2	TRBD1	TGTGCCAGCAGCTTGGGACAGGGTTATACCGGGGAGCTGTTTTTT	CASSLGQGYTGELFF
TRBV28	-	TRBJ2-7	-	TGTGCCAGCCGGGGGTCCATCCACGAGCAGTACTTC	CASRGSIHEQYF
TRBV5-1	-	TRBJ2-7	-	TGCGCCAGCAGCTTGGCCAGATACGAGCAGTACTTC	CASSLARYEQYF
TRBV2	-	TRBJ2-7	TRBD1	TGTGCCAGCAGTTACGACAGGGACTACGAGCAGTACTTC	CASSYDRDYEQYF
TRBV7-8	-	TRBJ1-3	-	TGTGCCAGCAGCTTACGGAGGGTGGCGGTGGGAAACACCATATATTTT	CASSLRRVAVGNTIYF
TRBV7-3	-	TRBJ2-1	-	TGTGCCAGCAGCGTAGGGCGGGGATTGCAGTTCTTC	CASSVGRGLQFF
TRBV7-6	-	TRBJ2-7	TRBD1	TGTGCCAGCAGCTTAAGGGGGACAGGGGGACCCTACGAGCAGTACTTC	CASSLRGTGGPYEQYF
TRBV4-1	-	TRBJ2-1	TRBD2	TGCGCCAGCAGCCAAGGAGTGAACGCCGTAGGGACTACCACCTCCTACAATGAGCAGTTCTTC	CASSQGVNAVGTTTSYNEQFF
TRBV9	-	TRBJ1-2	TRBD1	TGTGCCAGCAGCATTACAGGGGCTAACTATGGCTACACCTTC	CASSITGANYGYTF
TRBV28	-	TRBJ2-1	TRBD2	TGTGCCAGCAGTTACGGGGGACTAGTGGGCAATGAGCAGTTCTTC	CASSYGGLVGNEQFF
TRBV25-1	-	TRBJ1-1	-	TGTGCCAGCAGTCCACGGGAAGGGCCCATCGCTGAAGCTTTCTTT	CASSPREGPIAEAFF
TRBV11-3	once	TRBJ2-1	TRBD2	TGTGCCAGCAGCTTATTAAGCGGGGGGGCCCATGAGCAGTTCTTC	CASSLLSGGAHEQFF
TRBV5-1	-	TRBJ2-3	-	TGCGCCAGCAGCTTGGAGGGGGATAGCACAGATACGCAGTATTTT	CASSLEGDSTDTQYF
TRBV10-3	-	TRBJ2-7	-	TGTGCCATCAGTGAGTCGACTGGTACCTACGAGCAGTACTTC	CAISESTGTYEQYF
TRBV20-1	-	TRBJ1-1	-	TGCAGGGCCACGTCGAACACTGAAGCTTTCTTT	CRATSNTEAFF
TRBV5-1	once	TRBJ1-2	-	TGCGCCAGCAGCTTGGCGAGAGGCGGGGGAGCGGGCTACACCTTC	CASSLARGGGAGYTF
TRBV10-1	-	TRBJ2-1	TRBD1	TGCGCCAGCAGTGGGCGAACGGGACAGGGTACCAATGAGCAGTTCTTC	CASSGRTGQGTNEQFF
TRBV27	-	TRBJ2-7	TRBD2	TGTGCCAGCAGAACAAATCCCCTAGCGGACTACGAGCAGTACTTC	CASRTNPLADYEQYF
TRBV5-4	-	TRBJ2-3	-	TGTGCCAGCAGCTTTCATGTCAGTAGCACAGATACGCAGTATTTT	CASSFHVSSTDTQYF
TRBV4-1	-	TRBJ1-1	-	TGCGCCAGCAGCCTTCTGTCGGGAGCAAACACTGAAGCTTTCTTT	CASSLLSGANTEAFF